Below, 25 T cell receptor beta chains from the same sample are listed, as sequenced in a study of T cell responses to AZD1222 COVID-19 vaccine. Some clones are missing from TCRdb's copy, which holds only in-frame ones; the method was immunoSEQ multiplex PCR. The sample lists some 100,000 clones, around nine tenths occurring once. This material consisted of peripheral blood, taken on day 0 of AZD1222 vaccination. Source of these receptors: an adult in good health.

V is TRBV10-3 and J is TRBJ1-1; D gene ambiguous. CDR1 is ENHRY and CDR2 is SYGVKD in the germline V gene. Trimming removed 3 bases at V and 1 base at J, with 12 bases between. The CDR3 sequence is 15 residues long. The CDR3 loop reads CAISELRAGNTEAFF. The CDR3 DNA reads TGTGCCATCAGTGAATTAAGGGCAGGGAACACTGAAGCTTTCTTT.

The chain employs TRBV27 and TRBJ1-1; no clear D. CDR1 is MNHEY and CDR2 is SMNVEV in the germline V gene (reference sequence). The V end was cut by 3 bases, the J end by 3 bases, with 8 bases between. The CDR3 runs to 13 residues. CDR3 protein: CASSLTLDTEAFF. For the CDR3, the DNA is TGTGCCAGCAGTTTGACGTTGGACACTGAAGCTTTCTTT.

J is TRBJ2-2 and V is TRBV5-1; 7 bases align to TRBD1. Unmatched junction bases numbered 3, after V lost 3 bases and J lost 1 base. CDR1 and CDR2 from the germline V gene are SGHRS and YFSETQ. The CDR3 sequence is 15 residues long. DNA of the CDR3: TGCGCCAGCAGCTCCCGGACAGGGAACACCGGGGAGCTGTTTTTT. Translation gives CASSSRTGNTGELFF.

V usage is TRBV6-1 and J usage is TRBJ2-2, with TRBD1 as a possible D gene (5 bases). This CDR3 region has 16 residues. CDR1 is MNHNS, CDR2 SASEGT, per germline. Trimming cost V 4 bases and J 1 base, with 13 bases left between them. The CDR3 DNA is TGTGCCAGCAGTGCCCTGGACGGACAGAACACCGGGGAGCTGTTTTTT. Protein: CASSALDGQNTGELFF.

The gene calls are TRBV5-8 and TRBJ1-5; no definite D call. V lost 4 bases and J 11 bases, leaving 16 bases between the germline ends. The germline CDR1 and CDR2 sequences are SGHTS and YDEGEE. The CDR3 spans 13 residues. The CDR3 reads CASSRGRGETQHF. The DNA for the CDR3 is TGTGCCAGCAGCCGGGGTAGAGGTGAGACCCAGCATTTT.

The gene calls are TRBV7-9 and TRBJ2-7; the D is unclear. With 0 bases removed from V and 3 bases from J, the gap between germline ends came to 9 bases. The CDR3 totals 14 residues. Germline V gene lookup returns CDR1 SEHNR and CDR2 FQNEAQ (reference sequence). In nucleotides, the CDR3 is TGTGCCAGCAGCTTAGCAAGGCGGAGCTACGAGCAGTACTTC. This encodes CASSLARRSYEQYF.

The rearrangement uses TRBV5-8 and TRBJ1-5, with D hard to call. Germline CDR1 is SGHTS and CDR2 is YDEGEE. V lost 4 bases, J lost 6 bases, and 11 bases lay in between. This CDR3 has 13 residues. The CDR3 DNA sequence: TGTGCCAGCAGCCCCGGCCCTAGTCAGCCCCAGCATTTT. It encodes CASSPGPSQPQHF.

The chain is built from TRBV3-1 (or the pseudogene TRBV3-2) and TRBJ2-3; D might be TRBD1 (5 bases). This CDR3 comprises 14 residues. Germline V CDR1 and CDR2: LGHDT, YNNKEL (reference sequence). The ends were cut back, 4 bases at V and 6 bases at J, with 14 bases in the middle. For the CDR3, the DNA is TGTGCCAGCAGCCGGGGCCCATCAGGCGATACGCAGTATTTT. Protein sequence: CASSRGPSGDTQYF.

This chain uses TRBV27 with TRBJ2-7; D not resolved. CDR1 and CDR2 (germline): MNHEY, SMNVEV (reference sequence). The CDR3 runs 13 residues. Trimming took 5 bases from V and 7 from J, leaving 15 bases between them. The DNA for the CDR3 is TGTGCCAGCAGTCCAAGGCCGAGAGCGGAGCAGTACTTC. This encodes CASSPRPRAEQYF.

The V gene is TRBV5-5, the J gene TRBJ1-1, with 10 bases lining up with TRBD1. CDR3 size: 15 residues. The germline V gene encodes CDR1 SGHKS and CDR2 YYEKEE (reference sequence). The CDR3 reads CLNGGQGSGNTEAFF. CDR3 coding DNA: TGTCTAAACGGGGGACAGGGGTCTGGGAACACTGAAGCTTTCTTT. Together with reference TRBV5-5 and TRBJ1-1, the CDR3 gives the full variable domain: DAGVTQSPTHLIKTRGQQVTLRCSPISGHKSVSWYQQVLGQGPQFIFQYYEKEERGRGNFPDRFSARQFPNYSSELNVNALLLGDSALYLCLNGGQGSGNTEAFFGQGTRLTVV.

The rearrangement joins TRBV5-4 to TRBJ2-7, with 10 bases that match TRBD1. This CDR3 has 16 residues. Trimming removed 4 bases from V and 1 base from J; junction bases left unmatched: 8. CDR1 and CDR2 from the germline V gene are SGHNT and YYREEE (reference sequence). CDR3: CASSIGQGDLSYEQYF. The CDR3 nucleotides read TGTGCCAGCAGCATTGGACAGGGGGACCTTTCCTACGAGCAGTACTTC.

CDR3 residues: CASRWDENTGELFF. In DNA, the CDR3 is TGTGCCAGTAGGTGGGACGAGAACACCGGGGAGCTGTTTTTT. V gene TRBV19 combines with J gene TRBJ2-2; D assignment may be TRBD1 or TRBD2 (5 bases each). Germline assignment: CDR1 LNHDA and CDR2 SQIVND (reference sequence). The germline V and J ends were trimmed by 6 bases and 1 base, with 9 bases remaining between them. There are 14 residues in the CDR3.

This CDR3 is CASSQVQQGEQYF. The CDR3 nucleotides are TGTGCCAGCAGCCAAGTCCAACAGGGGGAGCAGTACTTC. V and J are TRBV14 and TRBJ2-7, with 7 nucleotides matching TRBD1. Germline assignment: CDR1 SGHDN and CDR2 FVKESK. The CDR3 contains 13 residues. V lost 1 base, J lost 7 bases, and 4 bases stayed unmatched.

Here the CDR3 reads CASSLTSTNEKLFF. The CDR3 region has the DNA TGCGCCAGCAGCTTGACATCAACTAATGAAAAACTGTTTTTT. The V call is TRBV4-1, the J call TRBJ1-4; D not resolved. Trimming left V 5 bases short and J 0 bases short, with 7 bases between. There are 14 residues in the CDR3. Germline V CDR1 and CDR2: MGHRA, YSYEKL.

Worth noting for this clone: Compared with germline, one end of the junction differs, possibly owing to a read error. The chain couples TRBV27 to TRBJ1-2; D is possibly TRBD1 (5 bases). In germline, CDR1 is MNHEY, CDR2 SMNVEV (reference sequence). The length of the CDR3 is 11 residues. The CDR3 protein is CASGMRDPRLF. For the CDR3, the DNA is TGTGCCAGCGGTATGCGGGACCCACGGCTTTTC.

The chain combines TRBV6-6 with TRBJ1-2, with D perhaps TRBD1 (6 bases). The V and J ends lost 0 bases and 8 bases respectively, with 10 bases between them. The germline V gene has CDR1 MNHNY and CDR2 SVGAGI (reference sequence). CDR3 size: 13 residues. CDR3 sequence reads: CASSYSIQGGYTF. The CDR3 nucleotides read TGTGCCAGCAGTTACTCGATACAGGGAGGCTACACCTTC.

The sample holds one count of this clone. This chain links TRBV2 with TRBJ2-5, with D hard to call. The germline V gene has CDR1 SNHLY and CDR2 FYNNEI. The V end lost 7 bases, the J end lost 5 bases, and 11 bases lay between the germline ends. This CDR3 comprises 12 residues. CDR3 in amino acids: CASKGLGETQYF. DNA of the CDR3: TGTGCCAGCAAGGGTTTGGGGGAGACCCAGTACTTC.

The chain uses TRBV12-3 or TRBV12-4 and TRBJ1-2, with 9 bases fitting TRBD1. The CDR3 totals 13 residues. J was trimmed by 3 bases and V by 4 bases; bases with no gene match: 0. The DNA for the CDR3 is TGTGCCAGCAGTTGGGACAGGGACTATGGCTACACCTTC. Translated: CASSWDRDYGYTF.

The genes are TRBV7-2 and TRBJ1-2; possibly TRBD1 for D (5 bases). This CDR3 spans 14 amino acids. Trimming shortened V by 2 bases and J by 3 bases, and 10 bases separated the two germline ends. CDR1 and CDR2 from the germline V gene are SGHTA and FQGNSA. Here the CDR3 reads CASSLLLTDYGYTF. CDR3 nucleotide sequence: TGTGCCAGCAGCTTACTCCTGACAGACTATGGCTACACCTTC.

The chain joins TRBV10-3 to TRBJ1-1; perhaps TRBD1 as D (6 bases). The germline V gene encodes CDR1 ENHRY and CDR2 SYGVKD. Between the trimmed V and J ends, which lost 10 bases and 5 bases, there was a span of 14 bases. The CDR3 is 12 residues long. The CDR3 DNA sequence: TGTGCCACCGCAAAACAGGGTACTGAAGCTTTCTTT. It translates to CATAKQGTEAFF.

In this sample, this clone turned up a few times. The genes are TRBV7-9 and TRBJ1-1; 7 positions match TRBD1. V lost 5 bases, J lost 7 bases, and 7 bases stayed unmatched. This CDR3 has 13 amino acids. Germline CDR1 is SEHNR and CDR2 is FQNEAQ (reference sequence). CDR3 coding DNA: TGTGCCAGCAGCCCTACAGACAGGGTTGAAGCTTTCTTT. Protein: CASSPTDRVEAFF.

The chain links TRBV10-2 to TRBJ2-7; 8 bases agree with TRBD1. The V gene end was trimmed by 6 bases and the J gene end by 3 bases; junction bases not matched to a gene: 16. CDR1 is WSHSY and CDR2 is SAAADI in the germline V gene. The CDR3 sequence is 17 residues long. Written as DNA, the CDR3 is TGCGCCAGCAGAGACTCGCCGGGACAGGCGTTAGGCTACGAGCAGTACTTC. This translates into CASRDSPGQALGYEQYF.

A single count supports this clone. This chain uses TRBV6-5 with TRBJ2-2; D possibly corresponds to TRBD2 (6 bases). The germline V gene encodes CDR1 MNHEY and CDR2 SVGAGI. V was clipped by 1 base and J by 6 bases, with 15 bases between them. The CDR3 is 16 amino acids. Here the CDR3 reads CASSYYDRDFAGELFF. In nucleotides, the CDR3 is TGTGCCAGCAGTTACTACGACCGGGACTTCGCCGGGGAGCTGTTTTTT.

CDR3 sequence (DNA): TGTGCCAGCAGTCTCCCCGGGACACAAGCTTTCTTT. Its translation is CASSLPGTQAFF. The V and J genes are TRBV6-2 or TRBV6-3 and TRBJ1-1, with D perhaps matching TRBD1 (6 bases). Germline V CDR1 and CDR2: MNHEY, SVGEGT. Trimming stripped 5 bases from V and 9 bases from J, with 13 bases between. This CDR3 has 12 residues.

The V and J genes are TRBV27 and TRBJ1-1; possible D gene TRBD1, 5 bases. The CDR3 consists of 15 residues. Trimming took off 4 bases at V and 3 bases at J, with 15 bases between the two ends. Germline CDR1 and CDR2: MNHEY and SMNVEV (reference sequence). The CDR3 sequence: CASSSLGEGDTEAFF. The CDR3 nucleotides read TGTGCCAGCAGTTCGCTTGGGGAAGGGGACACTGAAGCTTTCTTT.